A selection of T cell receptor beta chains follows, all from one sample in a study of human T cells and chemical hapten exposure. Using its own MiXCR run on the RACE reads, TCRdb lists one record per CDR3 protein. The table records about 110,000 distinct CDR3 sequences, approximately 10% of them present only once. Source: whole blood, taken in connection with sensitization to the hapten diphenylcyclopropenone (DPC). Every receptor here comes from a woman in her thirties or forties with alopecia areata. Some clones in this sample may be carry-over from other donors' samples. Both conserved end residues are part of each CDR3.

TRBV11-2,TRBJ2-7,CASSLGEQYF
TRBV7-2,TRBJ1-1,CASSLLGGSHTEAFF
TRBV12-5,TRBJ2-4,CASGLVDRGKNIQYF
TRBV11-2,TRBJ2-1,CASSSQGVGEQFF
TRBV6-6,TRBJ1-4,CASSNSPRTTNEKLFF
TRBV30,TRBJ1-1,CAWSVGMGTEAFF
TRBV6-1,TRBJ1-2,CASRGQVTNYGYTF
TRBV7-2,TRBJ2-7,CASSRGTSGYEQYF
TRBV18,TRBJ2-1,CASSPKEGEGEQFF
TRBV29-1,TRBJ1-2,CKAWGNRYGYTF
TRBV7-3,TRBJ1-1,CASSLSARDEAFF
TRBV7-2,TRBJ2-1,CASSPRALAGNEQFF
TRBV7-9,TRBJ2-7,CASSLIGPSGEQYF
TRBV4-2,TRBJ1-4,CASSGTSGVEKLFF
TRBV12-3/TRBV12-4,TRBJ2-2,CASSLSQGRDTGELFF
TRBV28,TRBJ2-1,CASSLTSGANEQFF
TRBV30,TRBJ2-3,CAWSRGAADTQYF
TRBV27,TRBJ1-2,CASSQGQGDYGYTF
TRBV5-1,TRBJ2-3,CASSTQTSGRFTDTQYF
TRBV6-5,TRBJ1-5,CASSGLAGQPQHF
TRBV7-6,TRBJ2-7,CASSRSGGNEQYF
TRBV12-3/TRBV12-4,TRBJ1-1,CASSPQGGSTEAFF
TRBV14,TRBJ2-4,CASSGTDPQNIQYF
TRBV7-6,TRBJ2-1,CASSPRGGQYEQFF
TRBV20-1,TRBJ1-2,CSARDPDRNYGYTF
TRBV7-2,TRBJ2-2,CASSPLLTVNTGELFF
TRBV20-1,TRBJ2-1,CSASRSGRNDEQFF
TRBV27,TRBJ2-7,CASAGGTSGRRSSYEQYF
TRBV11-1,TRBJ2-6,CASSPVHGRSLSGANVLTF
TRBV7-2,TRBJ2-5,CASSFRRGQETQYF
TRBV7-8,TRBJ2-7,CASSLGLGYEQYF
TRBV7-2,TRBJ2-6,CASSLAGGRISGANVLTF
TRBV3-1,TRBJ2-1,CASSQSLLYNEQFF
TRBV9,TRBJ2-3,CASSGQTLTDTQYF
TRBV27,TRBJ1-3,CASSREGATSGNTIYF
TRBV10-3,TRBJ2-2,CAISESGLASGELFF
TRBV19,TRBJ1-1,CASSLPPVENTEAFF
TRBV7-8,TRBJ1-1,CASREGGNTEAFF
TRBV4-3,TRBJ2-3,CASSQDSGVTTQYF
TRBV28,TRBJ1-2,CASSLPTGVYYGYTF
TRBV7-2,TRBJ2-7,CASSFNRDFKDEQYF
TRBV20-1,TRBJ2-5,CSAIAGVLQETQYF
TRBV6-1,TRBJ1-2,CASRGDSARFYGYTF
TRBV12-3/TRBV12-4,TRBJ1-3,CATGPPIYF
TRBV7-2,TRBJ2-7,CASRRIGGGYEQYF
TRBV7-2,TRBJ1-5,CASTKDGNSNQPQHF
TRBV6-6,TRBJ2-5,CASSYGVDSAQETQYF
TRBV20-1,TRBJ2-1,CSARQGTGTNEQFF
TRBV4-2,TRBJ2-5,CASSQEGGEQETQYF
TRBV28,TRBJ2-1,CASSPPIVGGPYNEQFF
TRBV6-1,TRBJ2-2,CASRGGSGTTNTGELFF
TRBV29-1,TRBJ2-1,CSVATTSGAYNEQFF
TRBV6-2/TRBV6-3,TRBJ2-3,CASSPRVNRGRNSGSGDTQYF